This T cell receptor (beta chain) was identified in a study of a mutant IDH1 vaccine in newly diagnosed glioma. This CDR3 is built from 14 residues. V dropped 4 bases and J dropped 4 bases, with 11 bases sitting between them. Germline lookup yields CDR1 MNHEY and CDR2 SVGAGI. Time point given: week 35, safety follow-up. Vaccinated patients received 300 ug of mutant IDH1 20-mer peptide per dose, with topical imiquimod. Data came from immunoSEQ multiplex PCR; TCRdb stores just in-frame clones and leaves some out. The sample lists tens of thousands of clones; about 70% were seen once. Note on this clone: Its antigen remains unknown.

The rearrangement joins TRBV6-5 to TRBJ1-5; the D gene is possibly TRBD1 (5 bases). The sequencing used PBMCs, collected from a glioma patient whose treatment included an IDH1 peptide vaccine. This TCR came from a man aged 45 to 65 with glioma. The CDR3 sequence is CASSSSEGNQPQHF. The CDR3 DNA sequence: TGTGCCAGCAGTTCCTCCGAGGGGAATCAGCCCCAGCATTTT.